In this sample, the clone carrying this T cell receptor beta chain turned up a few times. Antigen specificity is unknown. The length of the CDR3 is 14 residues. Germline-derived CDR1 and CDR2 are SGHNT and YYREEE (reference sequence). Trimming removed 4 bases at V and 5 bases at J, with 12 bases between. This record comes from a study of T cell responses to AZD1222 COVID-19 vaccine. Study-wide findings and caveats: There were repertoire samples only from the period after the peak T cell response.

Clones were sequenced by immunoSEQ multiplex PCR, and TCRdb holds only the in-frame ones, with some missing. The sample shows 35,000 to 55,000 clones, around 80% of them seen only once. This TCR was sampled from an adult who received the MenACWY meningococcal vaccine as a control. The V and J genes are TRBV5-4 and TRBJ1-4; D is unclear. The sequencing used peripheral blood, collected 28 days after the second dose of the MenACWY control vaccine. Here the CDR3 DNA reads TGTGCCAGCAGCAGGTCCCACTTCAATGAAAAACTGTTTTTT. This encodes CASSRSHFNEKLFF.